This TCR beta chain comes out of a study of spatial heterogeneity in lung cancer. Study summary: Detected beta-chain sequences consistently exceeded alpha-chain sequences.

TCRdb passed the 5' RACE reads through MiXCR, listing each CDR3 protein once. The table lists 6,000 to 8,500 distinct CDR3 sequences, about 5% of them singletons. The V gene's germline CDR1 is ENHRY and CDR2 SYGVKD. This CDR3 spans 16 amino acids. V shed 0 bases, J shed 5 bases, and the junction held 9 bases outside the gene matches. Time point defined: sample taken at primary tumor resection. Whole RNA came from tumor, nontumor lung or frozen PBMC and was sequenced without being sorted. This clonotype was detected many times. This sample comprised normal lung tissue next to the tumor, obtained at surgery. The receptor comes from a female donor with early-stage non-small cell lung cancer. The chain carries TRBV10-3 and TRBJ2-5, with 7 bases aligning to TRBD2. The CDR3 DNA sequence: TGTGCCATCAGTGAGTCGATCGCGGGAGCCGGGGAGACCCAGTACTTC. Its translation: CAISESIAGAGETQYF.